This T cell receptor (beta chain) originates from a study of blood T cell repertoires in COVID-19. At the level of the study: T cells, B-cell-depleted T cells, or PBMCs provided the cDNA or gDNA that served as material.

Some clones are missing from TCRdb's copy, which holds only in-frame ones; the method was immunoSEQ multiplex PCR. The sample gives about 170,000 clones, approximately 87% of which show up once; under 4.5% is in the top ten. V gave up 2 bases and J gave up 7 bases, with 15 bases separating them. The CDR3 is 15 amino acids. The germline CDR1 and CDR2 sequences are MDHEN and SYDVKM. The sample was PBMCs or T cells enriched from blood (not recorded which). This sequence joins TRBV28 and TRBJ1-5; D remains unclear. This TCR derives from a woman aged 50 to 60 who had recovered from COVID-19. The CDR3 loop reads CASSLNPLLGQPQHF. CDR3 sequence (DNA): TGTGCCAGCAGTTTAAACCCCCTTCTGGGCCAGCCCCAGCATTTT.